Reported below is one TCR beta chain. The antigen is unknown. The data were obtained in a study of post-analysis software for immune sequencing data. Study information: As for disease course, relapsing-remitting, secondary progressive and progressive-relapsing multiple sclerosis were all included. Study-wide results and caveats: When compared against controls, multiple sclerosis patients showed significantly lower normalized Chao1 diversity. Patients carried several TRBV segments more frequently than controls did, and TRBV5-6, TRBV5-1 and TRBV20-1 were among them.

Researchers reported that TCR beta cDNA libraries carried unique molecular identifiers. The T cell input of roughly 0.95 to 10 million gave about 500,000 cDNA molecules. MiXCR, applied by TCRdb to the PCR reads, yields one record per CDR3 protein. The sample has 500,000 to 600,000 distinct CDR3 sequences; around 40% are singletons. Looked up from germline, CDR1 is SGHRS and CDR2 is YFSETQ. The V and J ends lost 4 bases and 6 bases, in that order; junction bases with no gene match: 16. CDR3 size: 17 residues. V usage is TRBV5-1 and J usage is TRBJ2-7, with 10 positions matching TRBD2. The sample was blood. The receptor's source is a girl aged 5 to 17 with multiple sclerosis. The CDR3 region is CASSDGTSAPRRTEQYF. The CDR3 coding sequence is TGCGCCAGCAGCGATGGGACTAGCGCTCCCAGGAGGACCGAGCAGTACTTC. Complete variable domain (other parts from reference TRBV5-1 and TRBJ2-7): KAGVTQTPRYLIKTRGQQVTLSCSPISGHRSVSWYQQTPGQGLQFLFEYFSETQRNKGNFPGRFSGRQFSNSRSEMNVSTLELGDSALYLCASSDGTSAPRRTEQYFGPGTRLTVT.